A selection of T cell receptor beta chains follows, all from one sample in a study of cytomegalovirus exposure and HLA in healthy donors. Some clones are missing from TCRdb's copy, which holds only in-frame ones; the method was immunoSEQ multiplex PCR. In all, the sample yields around 100,000 clones. Input material: PBMCs. These receptors were taken from a man aged 35 to 55 in good health and CMV-seropositive. The CDR3 runs from the conserved cysteine through the conserved F or W. Each record gives: J gene, V gene, D gene, CDR3 protein. The D gene is left open where the match is weak.

TRBJ1-4	TRBV6-5	NA	CASSLNRAGEKLFF
TRBJ2-1	TRBV6-5	TRBD2	CASLSPGRREGQFF
TRBJ2-1	TRBV10-1	NA	CASSESGGSYNEQFF
TRBJ2-3	TRBV5-6	TRBD2	CASSLLGRGGLSTDTQYF
TRBJ2-2	TRBV18	NA	CASSPSRETGELFF
NA	TRBV5-1	NA	CASSLTEPIGGVIYEQYF
TRBJ2-2	TRBV2	NA	CASSDYTGELFF
TRBJ1-5	TRBV5-4	NA	CASSLDGPYSNQPQHF
TRBJ1-1	TRBV7-9	TRBD1	CASSFGDSKNTEAFF
TRBJ2-1	TRBV30	TRBD1	CAWKGQGGYNEQFF
TRBJ1-1	TRBV7-2	NA	CASSFGGQRIEAFF
TRBJ2-7	TRBV7-2	NA	CASSLGVAGTYEQYF
TRBJ2-7	TRBV15	TRBD1	CATSRDLGTDYEQYF
TRBJ1-1	TRBV6-1	NA	CASIGGRGNTEAFF
TRBJ1-5	TRBV10-3	TRBD1	CASRGTDNQPQHF
TRBJ1-1	TRBV6-5	TRBD1	CASSYSWDRGHTEAFF
TRBJ2-7	TRBV29-1	TRBD2	CSVGFSSGRISSYEQYF
TRBJ2-7	TRBV18	TRBD1	CASSGPGQTYEQYF
TRBJ2-1	TRBV6-1	TRBD2	CASSEGLAGNEQFF
TRBJ1-5	TRBV5-1	NA	CASRHSSNQPQHF
TRBJ2-3	TRBV5-5	TRBD2	CASSKPGLAGDTQYF
TRBJ2-2	TRBV7-8	NA	CASSLVGGQLRRAGELFF
TRBJ1-3	TRBV10-1	NA	CASKTTGSGNTIYF
TRBJ2-7	TRBV19	NA	CASSPGTGRGQYF
TRBJ1-2	TRBV6-5	NA	CASSYGHGTLVGGYTF
TRBJ2-7	TRBV27	TRBD2	CASSPGTSGSSYEQYF
TRBJ2-5	TRBV5-4	TRBD1	CASSPDRGQETQYF
TRBJ2-2	TRBV5-1	TRBD1	CASSTGQGNTGELFF
NA	TRBV5-1	TRBD2	CASSLEAGTSYEQYF
TRBJ2-2	TRBV10-1	TRBD2	CASSELLAGDGELFF
TRBJ2-3	TRBV4-1	TRBD2	CASSHPSTSSGRIDTDTQYF
TRBJ2-7	TRBV6-1	NA	CASGLEGGSYEQYF
NA	TRBV28	TRBD2	CASSSGRGYEQYF
TRBJ1-2	TRBV28	NA	CASTMGRNGYTF
TRBJ2-7	TRBV2	TRBD1	CASTDRGYEQYF
TRBJ1-5	TRBV19	NA	CASSLQRGQPQHF
TRBJ1-1	TRBV28	NA	CASRWSGDVTEAFF
TRBJ2-1	TRBV27	TRBD1	CASSLGSDREYNEQFF
TRBJ2-1	TRBV18	NA	CASSPSGARNEQFF
TRBJ2-7	TRBV9	NA	CASSVASSPSEQYF
TRBJ2-2	TRBV9	NA	CASSVGTPNTGELFF
TRBJ2-7	TRBV5-1	NA	CASSLSGSSPYEQYF
TRBJ2-7	TRBV7-8	TRBD1	CASSSTGVTYEQYF
TRBJ2-2	TRBV18	TRBD2	CASSRGLAGVNTGELFF
TRBJ2-5	TRBV6-5	TRBD1	CASSYLLQGARETQYF
TRBJ2-1	TRBV11-2	TRBD2	CASSLGGPSGTQRGEQFF
TRBJ2-7	TRBV5-1	TRBD2	CASTPSSGTVYEQYF
TRBJ1-2	TRBV6-5	NA	CAARGVSGYTF
TRBJ2-1	TRBV5-1	TRBD2	CASSWGGEQFF